Below, 6 T cell receptor beta chains from the same sample are listed, as sequenced in a study of control samples from healthy donors and cancer patients. Sequencing was performed with immunoSEQ multiplex PCR; in TCRdb, only in-frame clones are kept and a portion is missing. The sample has about 130,000 clones, around 92% seen once. Sequenced sample: blood. These receptors all stem from a woman aged 45-65 years in good health.

The genes are TRBV15 and TRBJ2-1; D remains unclear. This CDR3 is built from 13 residues. V lost 0 bases to trimming and J lost 7 bases, with 7 bases between them. Germline lookup yields CDR1 LNHNV and CDR2 YYDKDF (reference sequence). CDR3 nucleotides: TGTGCCACCAGCAGAGAGCGGAGAAATGAGCAGTTCTTC. Residues: CATSRERRNEQFF. Using reference TRBV15 and TRBJ2-1 for the parts outside the CDR3, the full variable domain is DAMVIQNPRYQVTQFGKPVTLSCSQTLNHNVMYWYQQKSSQAPKLLFHYYDKDFNNEADTPDNFQSRRPNTSFCFLDIRSPGLGDTAMYLCATSRERRNEQFFGPGTRLTVL.

This clone was seen a few times. The V and J genes are TRBV2 and TRBJ1-6, with D perhaps TRBD1 (5 bases). V shed 3 bases and J shed 9 bases, with 15 bases lying between them. This CDR3 is built from 15 residues. The germline V gene has CDR1 SNHLY and CDR2 FYNNEI. CDR3 sequence reads: CASSEEGDWGSPLHF. CDR3 nucleotides: TGTGCCAGCAGTGAGGAAGGGGACTGGGGTTCACCCCTCCACTTT.

This clone has at least ten counts. The V and J genes are TRBV27 and TRBJ1-2; 8 positions match TRBD1. Trimming took 7 bases from V and 2 from J; bases not matched to a gene: 6. Looked up from germline, CDR1 is MNHEY and CDR2 is SMNVEV (reference sequence). The CDR3 loop spans 14 amino acids. The CDR3 here is CASKIQGANYGYTF. The CDR3 DNA sequence: TGTGCCAGCAAAATTCAGGGGGCGAACTATGGCTACACCTTC.

This sequence joins TRBV30 and TRBJ2-1; 14 bases align to TRBD2. Looked up from germline, CDR1 is GTSNPN and CDR2 is SVGIG (reference sequence). CDR3 length equals 21 residues. Trimming removed 3 bases from V and 0 bases from J; junction bases left unmatched: 16. The CDR3 here is CAWSGGPGLAGATSSYNEQFF. In nucleotides, the CDR3 is TGTGCCTGGAGCGGCGGTCCGGGACTAGCGGGGGCTACGAGCTCCTACAATGAGCAGTTCTTC. The variable domain in full, with the rest retrieved from reference TRBV30 and TRBJ2-1, is SQTIHQWPATLVQPVGSPLSLECTVEGTSNPNLYWYRQAAGRGLQLLFYSVGIGQISSEVPQNLSASRPQDRQFILSSKKLLLSDSGFYLCAWSGGPGLAGATSSYNEQFFGPGTRLTVL.

The rearrangement joins TRBV2 to TRBJ1-2; 10 bases are a match to TRBD1. The germline CDR1 and CDR2 sequences are SNHLY and FYNNEI. The V and J ends lost 5 bases and 6 bases, in that order; junction bases with no gene match: 6. The CDR3 spans 14 residues. The CDR3 loop reads CASSIPGQGDGYTF. CDR3 nucleotide sequence: TGTGCCAGCAGTATACCCGGACAGGGGGATGGCTACACCTTC. The entire variable domain, with the rest obtained from reference TRBV2 and TRBJ1-2, is as follows: EPEVTQTPSHQVTQMGQEVILRCVPISNHLYFYWYRQILGQKVEFLVSFYNNEISEKSEIFDDQFSVERPDGSNFTLKIRSTKLEDSAMYFCASSIPGQGDGYTFGSGTRLTVV.

The CDR3 here is CSVEESQGREQYF. The DNA for the CDR3 is TGCAGCGTTGAAGAGTCCCAGGGGCGTGAGCAGTACTTC. The chain has TRBV29-1 and TRBJ2-7, with a possible D match to TRBD1 (6 bases). Germline V gives CDR1 SQVTM, CDR2 ANQGSEA. V lost 0 bases and J 7 bases, leaving 13 bases between the germline ends. This CDR3 spans 13 amino acids.